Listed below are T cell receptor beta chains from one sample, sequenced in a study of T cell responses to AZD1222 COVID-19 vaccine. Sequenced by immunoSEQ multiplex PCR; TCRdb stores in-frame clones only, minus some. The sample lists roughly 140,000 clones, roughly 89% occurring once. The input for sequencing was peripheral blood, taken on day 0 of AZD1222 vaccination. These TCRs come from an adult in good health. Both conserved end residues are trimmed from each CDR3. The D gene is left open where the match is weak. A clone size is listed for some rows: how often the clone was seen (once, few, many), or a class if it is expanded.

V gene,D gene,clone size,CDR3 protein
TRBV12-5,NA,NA,ASGLTRRGYT
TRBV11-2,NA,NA,ASSRGTGQDGYT
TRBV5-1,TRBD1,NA,ASSLRDRVNEQY
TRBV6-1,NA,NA,ASSEWSGTRETQY
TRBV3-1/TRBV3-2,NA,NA,ASSQVAGASNGYT
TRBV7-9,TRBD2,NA,ASSLGIGSGYNEQF
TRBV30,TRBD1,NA,AWTRQGAWTEAF
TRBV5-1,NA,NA,ASSAEGGPYGYT
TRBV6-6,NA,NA,ASSRTPSYGYT
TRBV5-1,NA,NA,ASSLVGTISYEQY
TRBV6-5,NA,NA,ASSYSGGLKHIQY
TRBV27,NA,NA,ARDYPARTRPSGYT
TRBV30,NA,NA,AWAPQGLEQF
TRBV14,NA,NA,ASSHVRTRWNGELF
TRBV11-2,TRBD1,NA,ASSWTGGINTEAF
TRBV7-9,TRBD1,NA,ASSESGQGGKT
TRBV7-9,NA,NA,ASSWSSGNTEAF
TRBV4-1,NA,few,ASSQGQGSNQPQH
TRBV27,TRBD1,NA,ASGDRGYNSPLH
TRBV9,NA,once,ASSVGVSPNEKLF
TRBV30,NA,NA,AWSHAPTEAF
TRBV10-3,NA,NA,ATQGNTEAF
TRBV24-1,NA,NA,ATSDPRERYGYT
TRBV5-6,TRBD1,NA,ASSLGQGVYNSPLH
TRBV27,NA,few,ASAKGRSNTGELF
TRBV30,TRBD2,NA,AWMGGRASEQF
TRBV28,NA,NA,ASNPRGSGNTIY
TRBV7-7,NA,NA,ASSKPGQETQY
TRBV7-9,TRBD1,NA,ASSLVEGATTF
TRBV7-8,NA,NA,ASSLGRRFNEKLF
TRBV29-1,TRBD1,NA,SVDNRGGTEAF
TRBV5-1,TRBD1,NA,ASSSRTGNTEAF
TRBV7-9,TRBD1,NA,ASSRRQGASGANVLT
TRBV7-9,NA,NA,ASSTVGNTIY
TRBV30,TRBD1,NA,AWKQGGRRWVNEAF
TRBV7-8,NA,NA,ASSLGGGTEYNEQF
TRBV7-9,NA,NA,ASSRNRGENEKLF
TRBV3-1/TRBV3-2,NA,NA,ASSHRYPGTEAF
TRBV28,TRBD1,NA,ASSSRRTGDYGYT
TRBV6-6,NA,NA,ASLREEAF
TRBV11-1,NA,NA,ASSPGETSGANVLT
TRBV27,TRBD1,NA,ASSLAAFDRGALSGYT